One and the same sample provided the 6 T cell receptor beta chains below, sequenced in a study of T cells in Graves' hyperthyroidism and ophthalmopathy. There were TCR beta CDR3 regions amplified from RNA transcripts. First-round RT-PCR of the TCR CDR3 relied on the HTBI primer set. TCRdb reanalysed the multiplex PCR reads using MiXCR and keeps one entry per CDR3 protein. This repertoire shows about 640,000 distinct CDR3 sequences, 45% found once; its top ten account for less than 9%. The sample was peripheral blood or thyroid tissue (not recorded which). The receptors were gathered from an adult man with Graves' disease, either hyperthyroidism or ophthalmopathy (not recorded which).

This rearrangement joins TRBV19 to TRBJ1-1; D perhaps matches TRBD1 (6 bases). The germline V and J ends were trimmed by 5 bases and 3 bases, with 19 bases remaining between them. The CDR3 has 16 residues. CDR1 is LNHDA, CDR2 SQIVND, per germline (reference sequence). The CDR3 reads CASSDQTGPGDTEAFF. Written as DNA, the CDR3 is TGTGCCAGTAGTGATCAAACAGGGCCGGGGGACACTGAAGCTTTCTTT. The entire variable domain, with the rest obtained from reference TRBV19 and TRBJ1-1, is as follows: DGGITQSPKYLFRKEGQNVTLSCEQNLNHDAMYWYRQDPGQGLRLIYYSQIVNDFQKGDIAEGYSVSREKKESFPLTVTSAQKNPTAFYLCASSDQTGPGDTEAFFGQGTRLTVV.

The V call is TRBV5-6, the J call TRBJ1-4, with TRBD1 identical over 7 bases. This CDR3 spans 15 amino acids. The junction had 11 bases not matched to a gene; V was cut back by 4 bases and J by 8 bases. Germline V gives CDR1 SGHDT, CDR2 YYEEEE. CDR3 in amino acids: CASSLAGTDHEKLFF. The CDR3 DNA reads as TGTGCCAGCAGCCTGGCCGGGACAGACCACGAAAAACTGTTTTTT.

Comment on this clonotype: One junction end does not reproduce the germline sequence, and a read error may be involved. V usage is TRBV7-8 and J usage is TRBJ1-2, with 7 bases identical to TRBD1. The CDR3 has 17 amino acids. In germline, CDR1 is SGHVS, CDR2 FQNEAQ. Written as DNA, the CDR3 is TGTGCCAGCGGCTTAGCGACAGGGATCGACCCTGGGTATGGCTACACCTTC. Its translation is CASGLATGIDPGYGYTF.

This clonotype was seen a few times. The junction departs from the called germline gene at one end, perhaps through a read error. The chain is built from TRBV10-3 and TRBJ1-2; D perhaps matches TRBD1 (5 bases). Germline values: CDR1 ENHRY, CDR2 SYGVKD. This CDR3 is 15 amino acids long. CDR3 sequence: CASSPRGLANYGYTF. As DNA, the CDR3 is TGTGCCAGCAGTCCTAGGGGTTTAGCTAACTATGGCTACACCTTC.

The chain couples TRBV2 to TRBJ2-7, with 11 bases that match TRBD2. Unmatched junction bases numbered 9, after V lost 5 bases and J lost 6 bases. The CDR3 length is 15 residues. Germline V gene sequence: CDR1 SNHLY, CDR2 FYNNEI. CDR3 sequence: CASSYLAGGKAEQYF. The CDR3 nucleotides are TGTGCCAGCAGTTACCTAGCGGGGGGTAAAGCCGAGCAGTACTTC.

Only a few counts were recorded for this clonotype. V and J are TRBV14 and TRBJ2-2; no clear D gene. This CDR3 is built from 15 residues. CDR1 and CDR2 (germline): SGHDN, FVKESK. V dropped 1 base and J dropped 4 bases, with 10 bases sitting between them. As DNA, the CDR3 is TGTGCCAGCAGCCAAGGCCTCCGATCCACCGGGGAGCTGTTTTTT. This translates into CASSQGLRSTGELFF.